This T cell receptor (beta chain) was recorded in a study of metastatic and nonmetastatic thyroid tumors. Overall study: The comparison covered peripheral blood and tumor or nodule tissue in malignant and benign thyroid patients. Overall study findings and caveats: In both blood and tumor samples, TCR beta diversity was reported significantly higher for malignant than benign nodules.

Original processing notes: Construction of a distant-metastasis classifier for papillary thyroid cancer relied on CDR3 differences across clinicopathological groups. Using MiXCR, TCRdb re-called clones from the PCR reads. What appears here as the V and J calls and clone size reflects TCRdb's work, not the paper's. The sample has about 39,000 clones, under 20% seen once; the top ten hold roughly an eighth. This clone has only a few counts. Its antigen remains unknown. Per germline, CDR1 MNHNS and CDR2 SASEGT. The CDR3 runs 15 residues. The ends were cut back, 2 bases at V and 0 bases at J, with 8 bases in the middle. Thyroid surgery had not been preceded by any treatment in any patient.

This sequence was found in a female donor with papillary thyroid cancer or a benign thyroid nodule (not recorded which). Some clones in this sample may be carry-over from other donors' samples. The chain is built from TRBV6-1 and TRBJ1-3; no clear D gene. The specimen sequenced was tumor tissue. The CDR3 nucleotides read TGTGCCAGCAGTGAATCTCCCTCCTCTGGAAACACCATATATTTT. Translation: CASSESPSSGNTIYF.